This entry describes one T cell receptor beta chain. The CDR3 contains 12 residues. The sample comes from a study of cytomegalovirus exposure and HLA in healthy donors. The PCR had 60 Vbeta and 13 Jbeta primers. Measured with immunoSEQ multiplex PCR; TCRdb has only the in-frame clones, and not every one. The table has approximately 150,000 clones, around 77% seen once. Sequencing was done on a sample of PBMCs. The clonotype originates from a woman between 25 and 40 years old in good health and CMV-seronegative. This chain links TRBV21-1 with TRBJ2-1; the table's TRBD2 call for D was not verified on the DNA. TRBV21-1 is a documented pseudogene. The chain's CDR3 is CAGRGMDNEQFF. As DNA, the CDR3 is TGTGCCGGCCGCGGGATGGACAATGAGCAGTTCTTC.